What follows are 9 T cell receptor beta chains derived from one specimen sequenced in a study of shared clonotypes between healthy human individuals. Here immunoSEQ multiplex PCR was the method, and the copy in TCRdb shows in-frame clones only, minus some. The table shows 2 million to 3 million clones, with approximately 90% occurring only once. The material sequenced was naive CD4+ T cells sorted from blood. Specified subset: CD45RA+ positively selected. The receptors were sampled from a man between 18 and 29 years old in good health.

The chain combines TRBV28 with TRBJ2-7; 9 bases are a match to TRBD1. Germline CDR1 MDHEN, CDR2 SYDVKM. V lost 4 bases to trimming and J lost 5 bases; unmatched junction nucleotides: 9. The CDR3 spans 15 residues. The CDR3 is CASSSPDRGYHEQYF. The CDR3 DNA is TGTGCCAGCAGTTCCCCTGACAGGGGGTACCACGAGCAGTACTTC.

This chain joins TRBV9 and TRBJ2-6; D gene unclear. V lost 2 bases and J 1 base, leaving 13 bases between the germline ends. This CDR3 has 17 amino acids. The germline gives CDR1 SGDLS, CDR2 YYNGEE. In DNA form, the CDR3 reads TGTGCCAGCAGCGTCACTTTACTCGATTCTGGGGCCAACGTCCTGACTTTC. This encodes CASSVTLLDSGANVLTF.

A word on this clone: Additional DNA sequences in this sample encode the identical CDR3. This chain links TRBV7-2 with TRBJ2-7; D might be TRBD1 or TRBD2, each matching 5 bases. This CDR3 comprises 12 residues. Germline V lookup: CDR1 SGHTA, CDR2 FQGNSA. V was pared by 3 bases and J by 3 bases, with 6 bases between. This CDR3 is CASSLGDYEQYF. The CDR3 region has the DNA TGTGCCAGCAGCTTGGGGGACTACGAGCAGTACTTC.

The gene calls are TRBV10-2 and TRBJ2-1; no clear D. The length of the CDR3 is 14 residues. Per the germline V gene, CDR1 is WSHSY and CDR2 is SAAADI. The V end was cut by 6 bases, the J end by 0 bases, with 9 bases between. As DNA, the CDR3 is TGCGCCAGCAGGAGGTTGGACTCCTACAATGAGCAGTTCTTC. Translating it yields CASRRLDSYNEQFF.

This clone is a singleton in its sample. The rearrangement joins TRBV2 to TRBJ2-5; D tentatively fits TRBD1 or TRBD2 (5 bases each). V was trimmed by 2 bases and J by 3 bases, leaving 13 bases between them. CDR1 is SNHLY and CDR2 is FYNNEI in the germline V gene. The CDR3 is 15 amino acids. DNA for the CDR3: TGTGCCAGCAGTGAAATGTGGGGGAGAGAAGAGACCCAGTACTTC. Protein product: CASSEMWGREETQYF.

The chain has TRBV2 and TRBJ2-6, with D perhaps matching TRBD1 (5 bases). The V end was cut by 6 bases, the J end by 0 bases, with 12 bases between. Germline V gene sequence: CDR1 SNHLY, CDR2 FYNNEI. The CDR3 length is 16 residues. CDR3 loop: CASSLKTVSGANVLTF. The CDR3 DNA reads as TGTGCCAGCAGCCTTAAGACAGTCTCTGGGGCCAACGTCCTGACTTTC.

The CDR3 coding sequence is TGTGCCAGCAGCTTGACTAGCGGTAATCAAGAGACCCAGTACTTC. This translates into CASSLTSGNQETQYF. This chain links TRBV5-5 with TRBJ2-5, with TRBD2 identical over 8 bases. The CDR3 runs 15 residues. Germline V gene sequence: CDR1 SGHKS, CDR2 YYEKEE (reference sequence). Trimming removed 1 base from V and 2 bases from J; junction bases left unmatched: 4. Looking up the rest from reference TRBV5-5 and TRBJ2-5 gives the full variable domain: DAGVTQSPTHLIKTRGQQVTLRCSPISGHKSVSWYQQVLGQGPQFIFQYYEKEERGRGNFPDRFSARQFPNYSSELNVNALLLGDSALYLCASSLTSGNQETQYFGPGTRLLVL.

This chain links TRBV6-6 with TRBJ2-7, with D perhaps given as TRBD1 or TRBD2 (5 bases each). CDR3 length: 12 amino acids. Germline-derived CDR1 and CDR2 are MNHNY and SVGAGI (reference sequence). Trimming shortened V by 4 bases and J by 6 bases, and 10 bases separated the two germline ends. CDR3 loop: CASSSSGGEQYF. Here the CDR3 DNA reads TGTGCCAGCAGTTCCTCTGGGGGCGAGCAGTACTTC.

This clone appeared a single time. V and J are TRBV18 and TRBJ1-1; D may be TRBD1 (5 bases). This CDR3 spans 14 amino acids. V was clipped by 3 bases and J by 3 bases, with 11 bases between them. Per the germline V gene, CDR1 is KGHSH and CDR2 is LQKENI. CDR3 in amino acids: CASSPGVQYTEAFF. The CDR3 coding sequence is TGTGCCAGCTCACCGGGGGTTCAATACACTGAAGCTTTCTTT. Full variable domain (remainder filled in from reference TRBV18 and TRBJ1-1): NAGVMQNPRHLVRRRGQEARLRCSPMKGHSHVYWYRQLPEEGLKFMVYLQKENIIDESGMPKERFSAEFPKEGPSILRIQQVVRGDSAAYFCASSPGVQYTEAFFGQGTRLTVV.